Sequencing of this TCR beta chain was carried out in a study of CD8+CD57+ T cells in acquired aplastic anemia. Study at large: Sorted CD4+ and CD8+ cells gave an average of about 3 ug of DNA.

This clonotype has more than one count but fewer than ten. Sequencing involved patients with CD8+CD57+ cell expansion previously shown by flow cytometry. The cohort consisted entirely of patients having severe acquired aplastic anemia. The CDR3 length is 14 residues. The V end was cut by 2 bases, the J end by 5 bases, with 9 bases between. Looked up from germline, CDR1 is MNHEY and CDR2 is SVGAGI. TCR beta VDJ and CDR3 profiling used genomic DNA as template. TCRdb analysed the reads with MiXCR anew, one entry per CDR3 protein. In the table there are about 170,000 distinct CDR3 sequences, around 48% of which are singletons.

Sequenced: sorted CD4+, CD8+, or CD8+CD57+ T cells (not recorded which) from PBMCs. The receptor comes from a human donor with aplastic anemia. The chain has TRBV6-5 and TRBJ2-2; D possibly matches TRBD1 or TRBD2 (5 bases each). The DNA of the CDR3 is TGTGCCAGCAGTTACCCCTGGGGGACCGGGGAGCTGTTTTTT. Translating gives CASSYPWGTGELFF.